The clone carrying this T cell receptor (beta chain) was seen a handful of times. Profiled with immunoSEQ multiplex PCR; TCRdb holds only in-frame clones, not every one. The sample yields about 120,000 clones, over 85% seen once. From germline, CDR1 is SGDLS and CDR2 YYNGEE. The CDR3 loop spans 13 amino acids. The germline V and J ends were trimmed by 1 base and 7 bases, with 11 bases remaining between them. The data derive from a study of control samples from healthy donors and cancer patients. Sample: blood. This sequence was found in a man aged 18-30 years in good health. This sequence joins TRBV9 and TRBJ1-2; D is unresolved. As DNA, the CDR3 is TGTGCCAGCAGCGTATCCGGAGAGATTGGCTACACCTTC. It encodes CASSVSGEIGYTF.